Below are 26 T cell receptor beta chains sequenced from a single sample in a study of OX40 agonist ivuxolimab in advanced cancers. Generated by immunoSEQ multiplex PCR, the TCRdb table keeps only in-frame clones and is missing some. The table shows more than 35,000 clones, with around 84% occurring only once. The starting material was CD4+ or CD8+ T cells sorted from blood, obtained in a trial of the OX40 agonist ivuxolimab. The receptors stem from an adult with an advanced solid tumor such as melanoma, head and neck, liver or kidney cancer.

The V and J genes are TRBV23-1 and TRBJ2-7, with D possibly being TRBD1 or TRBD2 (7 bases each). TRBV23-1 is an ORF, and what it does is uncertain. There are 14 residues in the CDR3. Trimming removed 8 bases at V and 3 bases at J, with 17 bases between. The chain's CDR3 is CASLGRGQYYEQYF. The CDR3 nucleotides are TGCGCCAGCCTTGGGAGGGGACAGTACTACGAGCAGTACTTC.

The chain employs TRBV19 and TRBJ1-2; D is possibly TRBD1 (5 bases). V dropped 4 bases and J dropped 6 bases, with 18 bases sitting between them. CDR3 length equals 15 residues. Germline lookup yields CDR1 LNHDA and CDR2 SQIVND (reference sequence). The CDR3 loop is CASSTDRQGLDGYTF. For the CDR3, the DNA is TGTGCCAGTAGTACCGACCGGCAGGGCTTAGATGGCTACACCTTC.

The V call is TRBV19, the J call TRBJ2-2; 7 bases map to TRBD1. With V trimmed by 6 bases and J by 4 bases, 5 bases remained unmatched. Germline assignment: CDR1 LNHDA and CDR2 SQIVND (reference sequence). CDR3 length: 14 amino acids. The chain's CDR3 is CASSLQGPTGELFF. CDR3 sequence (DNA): TGTGCCAGTAGCCTACAGGGGCCCACCGGGGAGCTGTTTTTT.

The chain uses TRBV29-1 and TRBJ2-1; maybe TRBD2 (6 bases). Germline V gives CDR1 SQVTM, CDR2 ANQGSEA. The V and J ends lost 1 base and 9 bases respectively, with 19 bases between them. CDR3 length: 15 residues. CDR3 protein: CSVEARSADGGEQFF. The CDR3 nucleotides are TGCAGCGTTGAAGCAAGGTCTGCCGACGGGGGTGAGCAGTTCTTC.

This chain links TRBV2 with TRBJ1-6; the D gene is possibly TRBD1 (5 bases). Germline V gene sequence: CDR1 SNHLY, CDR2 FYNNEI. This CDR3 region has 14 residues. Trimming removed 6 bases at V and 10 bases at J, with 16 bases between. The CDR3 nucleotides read TGTGCCAGCAGGGCGACAGCGACCACGTCACCCCTCCACTTT. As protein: CASRATATTSPLHF.

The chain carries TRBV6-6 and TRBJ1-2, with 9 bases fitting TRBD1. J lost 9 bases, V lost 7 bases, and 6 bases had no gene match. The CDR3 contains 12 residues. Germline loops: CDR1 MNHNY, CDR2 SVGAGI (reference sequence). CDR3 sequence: CASTPTGGSYTF. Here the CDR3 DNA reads TGTGCCAGCACTCCGACAGGGGGTAGCTACACCTTC.

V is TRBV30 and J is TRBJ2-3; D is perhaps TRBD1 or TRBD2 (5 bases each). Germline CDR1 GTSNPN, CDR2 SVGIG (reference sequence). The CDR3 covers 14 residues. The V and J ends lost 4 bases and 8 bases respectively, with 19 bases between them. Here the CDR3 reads CAWIPGPGPGTQYF. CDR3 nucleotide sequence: TGTGCCTGGATCCCGGGACCCGGCCCAGGTACGCAGTATTTT.

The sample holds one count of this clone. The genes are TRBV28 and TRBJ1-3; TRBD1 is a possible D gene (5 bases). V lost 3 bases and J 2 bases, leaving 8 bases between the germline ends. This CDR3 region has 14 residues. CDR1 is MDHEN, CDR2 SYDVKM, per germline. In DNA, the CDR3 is TGTGCCAGCAGTTTTTGGGGGGCTGGAAACACCATATATTTT. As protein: CASSFWGAGNTIYF.

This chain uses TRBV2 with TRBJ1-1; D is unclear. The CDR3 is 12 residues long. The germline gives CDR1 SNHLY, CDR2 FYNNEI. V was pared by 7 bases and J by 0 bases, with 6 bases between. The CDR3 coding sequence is TGTGCCAGCATTTCAGTGAACACTGAAGCTTTCTTT. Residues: CASISVNTEAFF.

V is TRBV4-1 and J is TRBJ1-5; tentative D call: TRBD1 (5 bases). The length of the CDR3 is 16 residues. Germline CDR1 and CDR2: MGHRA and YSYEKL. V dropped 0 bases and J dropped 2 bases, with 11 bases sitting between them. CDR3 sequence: CASSQDGGIGNQPQHF. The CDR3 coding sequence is TGCGCCAGCAGCCAAGATGGGGGTATCGGCAATCAGCCCCAGCATTTT.

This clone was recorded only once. For the CDR3, the DNA is TGTGCCAGCAGCTTAGGATCCGGAAACACCATATATTTT. It encodes CASSLGSGNTIYF. This sequence joins TRBV7-8 and TRBJ1-3, with unresolved D. There are 13 residues in the CDR3. Per the germline V gene, CDR1 is SGHVS and CDR2 is FQNEAQ. Trimming pared 1 base from V and 4 bases from J, leaving 5 bases between.

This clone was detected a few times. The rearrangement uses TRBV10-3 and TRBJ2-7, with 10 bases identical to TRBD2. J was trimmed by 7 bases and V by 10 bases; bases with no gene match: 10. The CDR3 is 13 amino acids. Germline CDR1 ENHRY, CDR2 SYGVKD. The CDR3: CATGTSAGGEQYF. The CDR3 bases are TGTGCCACCGGGACTAGCGCGGGAGGGGAGCAGTACTTC.

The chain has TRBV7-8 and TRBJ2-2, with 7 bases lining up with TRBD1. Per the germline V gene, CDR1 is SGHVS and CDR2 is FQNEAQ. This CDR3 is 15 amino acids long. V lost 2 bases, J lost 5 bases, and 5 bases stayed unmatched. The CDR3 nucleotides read TGTGCCAGCAGCTTACAGGGCAGGGGGACCGGGGAGCTGTTTTTT. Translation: CASSLQGRGTGELFF.

The CDR3 loop reads CASSEGLYGYTF. The CDR3, as DNA: TGTGCCAGTAGTGAGGGACTATATGGCTACACCTTC. V is TRBV19 and J is TRBJ1-2; tentative D call: TRBD1 (5 bases). V was pared by 5 bases and J by 5 bases, with 9 bases between. The CDR3 sequence is 12 residues long. Germline CDR1 reads LNHDA; CDR2 reads SQIVND (reference sequence).

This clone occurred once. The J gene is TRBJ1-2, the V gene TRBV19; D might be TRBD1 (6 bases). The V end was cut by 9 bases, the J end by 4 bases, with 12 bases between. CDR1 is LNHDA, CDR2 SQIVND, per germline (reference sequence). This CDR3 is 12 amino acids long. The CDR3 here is CASRDTFYGYTF. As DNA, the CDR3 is TGTGCCAGCCGGGACACCTTCTATGGCTACACCTTC.

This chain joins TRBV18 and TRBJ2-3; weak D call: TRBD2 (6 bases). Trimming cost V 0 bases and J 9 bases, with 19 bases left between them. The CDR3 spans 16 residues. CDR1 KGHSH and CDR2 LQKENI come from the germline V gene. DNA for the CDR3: TGTGCCAGCTCACCACCGGAGGGGCGCCTTTCCTGGACGCAGTATTTT. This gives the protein CASSPPEGRLSWTQYF.

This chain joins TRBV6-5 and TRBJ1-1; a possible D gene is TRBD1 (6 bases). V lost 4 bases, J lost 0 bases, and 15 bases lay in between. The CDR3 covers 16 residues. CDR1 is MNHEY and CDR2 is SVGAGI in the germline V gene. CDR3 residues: CASSSEGRGMNTEAFF. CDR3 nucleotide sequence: TGTGCCAGCAGTTCGGAGGGGAGGGGGATGAACACTGAAGCTTTCTTT.

This CDR3 is CASSTLAGGLGTDTQYF. CDR3 coding DNA: TGTGCCAGCAGCACTCTAGCGGGAGGGCTCGGCACAGATACGCAGTATTTT. V is TRBV9 and J is TRBJ2-3; 12 positions match TRBD2. CDR1 SGDLS and CDR2 YYNGEE come from the germline V gene. Losses at the gene ends were 4 bases for V and 1 base for J; bases not matched to a gene: 7. There are 17 residues in the CDR3. The full variable domain, its missing parts supplied by reference TRBV9 and TRBJ2-3, is DSGVTQTPKHLITATGQRVTLRCSPRSGDLSVYWYQQSLDQGLQFLIQYYNGEERAKGNILERFSAQQFPDLHSELNLSSLELGDSALYFCASSTLAGGLGTDTQYFGPGTRLTVL.

Here the CDR3 reads CAWSPGQGVQPQHF. The DNA for the CDR3 is TGTGCCTGGAGTCCGGGACAGGGGGTTCAGCCCCAGCATTTT. J is TRBJ1-5 and V is TRBV30; 11 bases are shared with TRBD1. J gave up 6 bases and V 2 bases, and 3 bases lay outside the gene matches. The CDR3 contains 14 residues. CDR1 and CDR2 from the germline V gene are GTSNPN and SVGIG (reference sequence).

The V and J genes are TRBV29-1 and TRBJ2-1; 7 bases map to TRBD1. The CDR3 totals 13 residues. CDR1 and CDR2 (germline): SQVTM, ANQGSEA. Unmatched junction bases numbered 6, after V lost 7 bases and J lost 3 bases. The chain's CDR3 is CSASRQGYNEQFF. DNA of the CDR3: TGCAGCGCGAGCCGACAGGGCTACAATGAGCAGTTCTTC.

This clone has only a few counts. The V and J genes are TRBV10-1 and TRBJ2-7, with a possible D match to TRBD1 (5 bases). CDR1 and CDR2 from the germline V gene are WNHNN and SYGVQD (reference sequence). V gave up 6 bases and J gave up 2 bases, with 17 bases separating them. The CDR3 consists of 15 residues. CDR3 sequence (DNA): TGCGCCAGCAGCGTCGGACGGCTCAGGGCCTACGAGCAGTACTTC. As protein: CASSVGRLRAYEQYF.

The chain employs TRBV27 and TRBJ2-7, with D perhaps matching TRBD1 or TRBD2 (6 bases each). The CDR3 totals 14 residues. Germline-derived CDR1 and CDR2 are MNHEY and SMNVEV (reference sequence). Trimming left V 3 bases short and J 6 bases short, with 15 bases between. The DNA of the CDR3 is TGTGCCAGCAGTTTTTACAGGGAGGTAGGCGAGCAGTACTTC. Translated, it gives CASSFYREVGEQYF.

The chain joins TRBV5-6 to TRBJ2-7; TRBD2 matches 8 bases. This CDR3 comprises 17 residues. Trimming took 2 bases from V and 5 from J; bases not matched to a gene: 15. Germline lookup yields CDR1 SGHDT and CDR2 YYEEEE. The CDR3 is CASSFRGAQRGPHEQYF. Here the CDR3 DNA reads TGTGCCAGCAGCTTCCGTGGGGCGCAGCGGGGGCCCCACGAGCAGTACTTC.

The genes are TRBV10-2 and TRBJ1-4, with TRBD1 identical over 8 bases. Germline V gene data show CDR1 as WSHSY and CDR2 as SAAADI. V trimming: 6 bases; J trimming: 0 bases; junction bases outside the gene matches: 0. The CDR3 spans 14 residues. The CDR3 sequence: CASRTGATNEKLFF. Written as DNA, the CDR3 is TGCGCCAGCAGGACAGGGGCAACTAATGAAAAACTGTTTTTT.

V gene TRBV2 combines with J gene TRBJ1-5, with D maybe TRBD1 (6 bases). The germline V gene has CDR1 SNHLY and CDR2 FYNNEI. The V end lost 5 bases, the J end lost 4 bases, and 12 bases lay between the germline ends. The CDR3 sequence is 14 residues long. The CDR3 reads CASSPMDRNQPQHF. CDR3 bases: TGTGCCAGCAGTCCCATGGACAGAAATCAGCCCCAGCATTTT.

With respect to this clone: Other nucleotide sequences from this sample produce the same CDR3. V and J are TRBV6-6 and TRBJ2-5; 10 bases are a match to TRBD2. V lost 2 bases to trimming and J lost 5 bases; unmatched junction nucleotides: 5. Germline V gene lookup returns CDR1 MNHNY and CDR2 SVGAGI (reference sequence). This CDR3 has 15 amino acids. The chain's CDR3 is CASSYRAGGPETQYF. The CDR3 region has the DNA TGTGCCAGCAGTTACAGAGCGGGGGGGCCGGAGACCCAGTACTTC.